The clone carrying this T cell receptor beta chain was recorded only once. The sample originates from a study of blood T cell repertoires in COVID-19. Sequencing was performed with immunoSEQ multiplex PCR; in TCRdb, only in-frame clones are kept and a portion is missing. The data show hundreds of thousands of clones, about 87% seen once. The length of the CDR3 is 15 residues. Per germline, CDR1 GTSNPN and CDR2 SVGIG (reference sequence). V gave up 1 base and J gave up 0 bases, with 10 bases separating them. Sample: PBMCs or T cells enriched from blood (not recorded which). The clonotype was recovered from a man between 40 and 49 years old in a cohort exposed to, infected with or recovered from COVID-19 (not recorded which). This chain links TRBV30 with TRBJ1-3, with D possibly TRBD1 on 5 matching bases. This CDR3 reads CAWSGGGASGNTIYF. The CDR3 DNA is TGTGCCTGGAGTGGGGGGGGAGCCTCTGGAAACACCATATATTTT.